This is a list of T cell receptor beta chains from one sample in a study of T cell responses to AZD1222 COVID-19 vaccine. Sequenced by immunoSEQ multiplex PCR; TCRdb stores in-frame clones only, minus some. The sample has 110,000 to 150,000 clones, approximately 83% seen once. The sample was peripheral blood, taken on day 0 of AZD1222 vaccination. Receptors originate from an adult in good health. Each CDR3 is given with its conserved first and last residue. A D gene is named only where the DNA matches it firmly. Expanded clones are given a class, and other clones once, few, many or no size at all.

D gene	clone size	V gene	J gene	CDR3 protein	CDR3 DNA
TRBD2	-	TRBV30	TRBJ2-3	CAWSIAGGTDTQYF	TGTGCCTGGAGTATAGCGGGGGGCACAGATACGCAGTATTTT
-	-	TRBV7-8	TRBJ2-1	CASSLVANYNEQFF	TGTGCCAGCAGCTTAGTCGCAAACTACAATGAGCAGTTCTTC
TRBD2	-	TRBV5-4	TRBJ2-7	CASSRDYSYEQYF	TGTGCCAGCAGCCGGGACTACTCCTACGAGCAGTACTTC
TRBD1	-	TRBV6-1	TRBJ1-2	CASGTGGNYGYTF	TGTGCCAGCGGGACAGGGGGCAATTATGGCTACACCTTC
TRBD1	-	TRBV19	TRBJ1-1	CASSPGQGNTEAFF	TGTGCCAGTAGTCCCGGACAGGGCAACACTGAAGCTTTCTTT
-	-	TRBV5-1	TRBJ2-6	CASSLGGSSGANVLTF	TGCGCCAGCAGCTTGGGGGGTAGCTCTGGGGCCAACGTCCTGACTTTC
-	-	TRBV11-2	TRBJ1-6	CASSQGRGPNSPLHF	TGTGCCAGCAGCCAAGGGAGGGGCCCTAATTCACCCCTCCACTTT
-	-	TRBV18	TRBJ2-7	CASSPGSEEQYF	TGTGCCAGCTCACCAGGGTCGGAGGAGCAGTACTTC
-	-	TRBV25-1	TRBJ2-7	CAHQGRGNYEQYF	TGTGCCCACCAGGGGCGGGGAAACTACGAGCAGTACTTC
TRBD1	-	TRBV4-2	TRBJ1-2	CASSPRDSESNYGYTF	TGTGCCAGCAGCCCCCGGGACAGCGAGTCTAACTATGGCTACACCTTC
-	-	TRBV15	TRBJ1-4	CATSTLRGGDGNEKLFF	TGTGCCACCAGCACCTTAAGGGGGGGAGATGGTAATGAAAAACTGTTTTTT
-	-	TRBV28	TRBJ1-1	CASSLLAGDTEAFF	TGTGCCAGCAGTTTACTCGCAGGGGACACTGAAGCTTTCTTT
-	once	TRBV9	TRBJ1-1	CASSAQRGNTEAFF	TGTGCCAGCAGCGCGCAGAGAGGGAACACTGAAGCTTTCTTT
-	once	TRBV13	TRBJ2-3	CASSFGTSTDTQYF	TGTGCCAGCAGCTTCGGGACCAGCACAGATACGCAGTATTTT
-	-	TRBV19	TRBJ2-1	CASTKALEQFF	TGTGCCAGTACTAAGGCCCTTGAGCAGTTCTTC
TRBD1	-	TRBV2	TRBJ1-3	CASSELGQGAGNTIYF	TGTGCCAGCAGTGAACTTGGACAGGGAGCTGGAAACACCATATATTTT
TRBD1	few	TRBV6-5	TRBJ1-2	CASSYRDRGSYGYTF	TGTGCCAGCAGTTACCGGGACAGGGGTAGCTATGGCTACACCTTC
-	many	TRBV4-1	TRBJ2-2	CASSPDMGTGELFF	TGCGCCAGCAGCCCAGATATGGGAACCGGGGAGCTGTTTTTT
TRBD2	-	TRBV19	TRBJ2-3	CASSPTPTSGLTDTQYF	TGTGCCAGTAGCCCTACCCCGACTAGCGGACTGACAGATACGCAGTATTTT
-	-	TRBV4-1	TRBJ1-5	CASSQVNQPQHF	TGCGCCAGCAGCCAAGTGAACCAGCCCCAGCATTTT
-	once	TRBV6-6	TRBJ1-6	CASSRNSYNSPLHF	TGTGCCAGCAGCCGGAATAGCTATAATTCACCCCTCCACTTT
TRBD1	once	TRBV6-6	TRBJ1-4	CATGTGTTNEKLFF	TGTGCCACAGGGACAGGAACAACTAATGAAAAACTGTTTTTT
TRBD1	few	TRBV25-1	TRBJ1-1	CASTWGDRWSFF	TGTGCCAGCACCTGGGGGGACAGGTGGTCTTTCTTT
-	-	TRBV7-9	TRBJ1-1	CASSPSTGQKTEAFF	TGTGCCAGCAGCCCGTCAACAGGGCAGAAAACTGAAGCTTTCTTT
-	-	TRBV11-2	TRBJ1-5	CASSGGVRQPQHF	TGTGCCAGCAGCGGAGGGGTCCGCCAGCCCCAGCATTTT
-	-	TRBV4-2	TRBJ2-2	CASSQDSAGTGELFF	TGTGCCAGCAGCCAGGACTCCGCGGGCACCGGGGAGCTGTTTTTT
TRBD2	-	TRBV5-1	TRBJ2-3	CASSPDPTSGTDTQYF	TGCGCCAGCAGCCCCGACCCGACTAGCGGCACAGATACGCAGTATTTT
TRBD2	once	TRBV7-9	TRBJ2-1	CASSFPGLEQFF	TGTGCCAGCAGCTTTCCGGGACTAGAGCAGTTCTTC
TRBD2	-	TRBV2	TRBJ2-5	CASRAGGPETQYF	TGTGCCAGCCGAGCGGGAGGGCCGGAGACCCAGTACTTC
-	once	TRBV4-2	TRBJ1-2	CASSRGGQEGYGYTF	TGTGCCAGCAGCCGAGGGGGGCAAGAGGGCTATGGCTACACCTTC
-	-	TRBV27	TRBJ2-7	CASSLGQLYEQYF	TGTGCCAGCAGTTTAGGGCAGCTATACGAGCAGTACTTC
-	-	TRBV2	TRBJ2-1	CASLRGYEQFF	TGTGCCAGCCTCAGGGGTTATGAGCAGTTCTTC
-	-	TRBV27	TRBJ1-2	CASRGTADRYTF	TGTGCCAGCAGAGGGACGGCCGATCGCTACACCTTC